Sequencing of this TCR beta chain was carried out in a study of T cell responses to AZD1222 COVID-19 vaccine. General study points: CD4 TCRs covered the whole spike, strongest at regions 160-218 and 743-854. Samples come after the peak T cell response, not at day 14. Unmutated variant regions reportedly attract nearly half of all spike-specific TCRs.

Pooling of second doses given at about 4 or about 12 weeks was done. Germline V gene lookup returns CDR1 SNHLY and CDR2 FYNNEI. V lost 2 bases, J lost 6 bases, and 12 bases stayed unmatched. There are 17 residues in the CDR3. Note on this clone: Its specificity is unknown.

Sequencing was performed with immunoSEQ multiplex PCR; in TCRdb, only in-frame clones are kept and a portion is missing. Of about 78,000 clones in the sample, around nine tenths were seen once. The source was peripheral blood, collected 28 days after the second AZD1222 dose. The sequence came from an adult who received the AZD1222 COVID-19 vaccine. V and J are TRBV2 and TRBJ1-2; 10 bases are shared with TRBD1. This chain's CDR3 is CASSELYGDRGWNGYTF. The CDR3 bases are TGTGCCAGCAGTGAATTGTATGGGGACAGGGGATGGAATGGCTACACCTTC. Full variable domain (remainder filled in from reference TRBV2 and TRBJ1-2): EPEVTQTPSHQVTQMGQEVILRCVPISNHLYFYWYRQILGQKVEFLVSFYNNEISEKSEIFDDQFSVERPDGSNFTLKIRSTKLEDSAMYFCASSELYGDRGWNGYTFGSGTRLTVV.